These 21 T cell receptor beta chains were sequenced from one sample in a study of Graves' ophthalmopathy and Graves' hyperthyroidism (dated by TCRdb to 2016 to 2019). Instrument on record: Illumina HiSeq 2000. For repertoire sequencing, the TCR beta CDR3 regions were amplified from RNA transcripts. The first round of RT-PCR was done with HTBI primers and the Qiagen OneStep RT-PCR kit, and was followed by a second round of multiplex PCR, then size selection and purification. The raw public data were reprocessed by TCRdb itself: fastp quality trimming at Q25, MiXCR clonotype calling, in-frame beta chains only. Duplicate CDR3 protein sequences are folded into a single record with the most common DNA and genes. This sample has about 600,000 distinct CDR3 sequences in its table, and less than 45% of those were observed once. The biggest ten clones account for around 4.6% of the sample. The sequencing sample was made of peripheral blood or thyroid tissue (not recorded which). Receptors originate from an adult man with Graves' hyperthyroidism.

This clonotype was seen just once. The conserved phenylalanine or tryptophan is not found at the CDR3 terminus, so this likely reflects a read error. The DNA is left out, because the CDR3 cannot be placed on it with certainty; the CDR3 is given as TCRdb lists it. This chain joins TRBV7-6 and TRBJ1-1. Germline assignment: CDR1 SGHVS and CDR2 FNYEAQ. The CDR3 totals 8 residues, both ends included. The CDR3 spells CASSLGVV.

V usage is TRBV2 and J usage is TRBJ1-6, with D possibly TRBD1 on 6 matching bases. The germline V gene has CDR1 SNHLY and CDR2 FYNNEI. V was cut by 10 bases and J by 2 bases, with 12 bases left in between. The CDR3 extends over 14 amino acids. CDR3 residues: CAIRGAAYNSPLHF. The CDR3 DNA is TGTGCCATTCGGGGGGCGGCCTATAATTCACCCCTCCACTTT.

The table lists this clonotype with a few counts. This chain links TRBV6-1 with TRBJ2-2; D is undetermined. Germline V CDR1 and CDR2: MNHNS, SASEGT. Trimming pared 8 bases from V and 6 bases from J, leaving 10 bases between. This CDR3 is built from 12 residues. CDR3 nucleotides: TGTGCCAGCGAAGAGGACCCCGGGGAGCTGTTTTTT. Translation gives CASEEDPGELFF.

This clonotype occurred many times. The chain uses TRBV6-5 and TRBJ2-7; 9 nucleotides align to TRBD1. J was trimmed by 3 bases and V by 5 bases; bases with no gene match: 14. CDR1 and CDR2 (germline): MNHEY, SVGAGI. The CDR3 runs 17 residues. CDR3 sequence: CASSMYPVVTGGYEQYF. CDR3 DNA sequence: TGTGCCAGCAGTATGTACCCCGTCGTGACAGGGGGCTACGAGCAGTACTTC.

The V and J genes are TRBV6-6 and TRBJ1-6; D unclear. Germline V gives CDR1 MNHNY, CDR2 SVGAGI (reference sequence). This CDR3 spans 17 amino acids. Trimming pared 3 bases from V and 12 bases from J, leaving 24 bases between. CDR3 sequence reads: CASSYTTSGRLLLPLHF. CDR3 bases: TGTGCCAGCAGTTATACTACATCCGGGAGACTTCTTCTACCCCTCCACTTT.

This clonotype was picked up many times. The J gene is TRBJ1-3, the V gene TRBV7-9; no firm D call. Trimming removed 4 bases at V and 2 bases at J, with 6 bases between. CDR1 is SEHNR and CDR2 is FQNEAQ in the germline V gene (reference sequence). The CDR3 is made up of 13 amino acids. The CDR3: CASSSPAGNTIYF. DNA for the CDR3: TGTGCCAGCAGCTCCCCTGCTGGAAACACCATATATTTT.

In the case of this clonotype: Since a much larger clone is just one base distant, this may be a read error. This sequence joins TRBV20-1 and TRBJ2-5; TRBD2 aligns across 10 bases. The CDR3 runs to 16 residues. Germline loops: CDR1 DFQATT, CDR2 SNEGSKA (reference sequence). CDR3 sequence: CSARGGGLARQEAQYF. Written as DNA, the CDR3 is TGCAGTGCTAGAGGAGGGGGACTAGCGAGACAAGAGGCCCAGTACTTC.

This chain uses TRBV2 with TRBJ1-5, with 10 bases fitting TRBD1. The V and J ends lost 6 bases and 4 bases, in that order; junction bases with no gene match: 3. The CDR3 is made up of 14 amino acids. The germline V gene encodes CDR1 SNHLY and CDR2 FYNNEI. CDR3 sequence (DNA): TGTGCCAGCAGCGCGGACAGGGGGAATCAGCCCCAGCATTTT. This sequence encodes CASSADRGNQPQHF.

This chain connects TRBV7-9 to TRBJ2-5, with 9 positions matching TRBD2. The CDR3 loop spans 14 amino acids. The V gene end was trimmed by 4 bases and the J gene end by 5 bases; junction bases not matched to a gene: 5. Germline CDR1 and CDR2: SEHNR and FQNEAQ (reference sequence). In DNA form, the CDR3 reads TGTGCCAGCAGCTATAGCGGGAGTATTGAGACCCAGTACTTC. This gives the protein CASSYSGSIETQYF.

The gene calls are TRBV7-2 and TRBJ1-4; D is ambiguous. CDR3 length: 13 residues. CDR1 and CDR2 (germline): SGHTA, FQGNSA. Trimming pared 1 base from V and 2 bases from J, leaving 2 bases between. CDR3 DNA sequence: TGTGCCAGCAGCTTAGACACTAATGAAAAACTGTTTTTT. Residues: CASSLDTNEKLFF.

Regarding this clonotype: This clone may be a read error of a much larger clone one base away. This chain links TRBV2 with TRBJ2-7; D uncertain. The CDR3 extends over 11 amino acids. Germline-derived CDR1 and CDR2 are SNHLY and FYNNEI. Deletions cut 8 bases from V and 7 bases from J, with 12 bases between. CDR3 amino acids: CASGGLAEQYF. The CDR3 DNA follows: TGTGCCAGCGGCGGCTTGGCAGAGCAGTACTTC.

J is TRBJ2-2 and V is TRBV18, with D maybe TRBD1 (5 bases). CDR1 KGHSH and CDR2 LQKENI come from the germline V gene. The CDR3 covers 14 residues. Trimming removed 3 bases at V and 6 bases at J, with 11 bases between. CDR3 DNA: TGTGCCAGCTCACCGACAGTATTTGCCGGGGAGCTGTTTTTT. Its translation: CASSPTVFAGELFF.

Ten or more counts support this clonotype. J is TRBJ1-2 and V is TRBV14; weak D call: TRBD1 (5 bases). The CDR3 contains 14 residues. Germline values: CDR1 SGHDN, CDR2 FVKESK. Between the trimmed V and J ends, which lost 1 base and 3 bases, there was a span of 9 bases. This CDR3 reads CASSQAQGDYGYTF. The CDR3 nucleotides are TGTGCCAGCAGCCAAGCCCAGGGTGACTATGGCTACACCTTC.

This clonotype has at least ten counts. This rearrangement joins TRBV20-1 to TRBJ1-5; no firm D call. Germline lookup yields CDR1 DFQATT and CDR2 SNEGSKA (reference sequence). The CDR3 has 15 amino acids. V was shortened by 0 bases and J by 1 base, with 10 bases between the two germline ends. The CDR3 DNA is TGCAGTGCTAGAGACGGAGGCCAGAGCAATCAGCCCCAGCATTTT. Protein: CSARDGGQSNQPQHF.

This clonotype was counted ten times or more. The chain joins TRBV14 to TRBJ2-5; TRBD1 might be the D (6 bases). The CDR3 has 12 amino acids. The germline CDR1 and CDR2 sequences are SGHDN and FVKESK. V shed 3 bases and J shed 5 bases, with 7 bases lying between them. CDR3 sequence (DNA): TGTGCCAGCAGCCATCAGGGGGAGACCCAGTACTTC. Its translation: CASSHQGETQYF.

The J gene is TRBJ2-7, the V gene TRBV5-1; D might be TRBD1 or TRBD2, each matching 6 bases. V shed 3 bases and J shed 7 bases, with 17 bases lying between them. The CDR3 totals 14 residues. Germline lookup yields CDR1 SGHRS and CDR2 YFSETQ. The CDR3 DNA reads TGCGCCAGCAGCTCACCACCGGCGGGACATGAGCAGTACTTC. Translation gives CASSSPPAGHEQYF.

The genes are TRBV10-3 and TRBJ1-1; 7 nucleotides line up with TRBD1. V shed 3 bases and J 2 bases; nucleotides not matched to a gene: 9. Germline V gene data show CDR1 as ENHRY and CDR2 as SYGVKD. This CDR3 contains 16 residues. For the CDR3, the DNA is TGTGCCATCAGTGAAACCGGGACAGCCTTAAACACTGAAGCTTTCTTT. Amino acids: CAISETGTALNTEAFF.

The sample holds a few counts of this clonotype. The V gene is TRBV27, the J gene TRBJ2-5; D might be TRBD2 (6 bases). Germline CDR1 is MNHEY and CDR2 is SMNVEV (reference sequence). This CDR3 is 15 amino acids long. Deletions cut 1 base from V and 2 bases from J, with 11 bases between. The CDR3 DNA sequence: TGTGCCAGCAGTTTATTTAGCGGAGCGCAAGAGACCCAGTACTTC. The encoded protein is CASSLFSGAQETQYF.

The chain uses TRBV19 and TRBJ1-2, with a weak D call TRBD1 (5 bases). This CDR3 has 15 residues. CDR1 is LNHDA and CDR2 is SQIVND in the germline V gene (reference sequence). Trimming pared 3 bases from V and 4 bases from J, leaving 15 bases between. The CDR3 coding sequence is TGTGCCAGTAGTATCCCCGGGGCTGGTCCCTATGGCTACACCTTC. Protein sequence: CASSIPGAGPYGYTF.

In regard to this clonotype: A much larger clone differs from this one at a single base, so this may be a read error. J is TRBJ1-1 and V is TRBV20-1, with D unclear. Per germline, CDR1 DFQATT and CDR2 SNEGSKA (reference sequence). The CDR3 is 12 amino acids. The DNA of the CDR3 is TGCAGTGCTAGATTGATGAACCCTGAAGCTTTCTTT. Protein: CSARLMNPEAFF.

This clonotype appeared many times. V is TRBV3-1 and J is TRBJ1-6; D is uncertain. V lost 4 bases and J lost 9, with 10 bases in between. The CDR3 spans 13 residues. Germline V CDR1 and CDR2: LGHDT, YNNKEL (reference sequence). CDR3 DNA sequence: TGTGCCAGCAGCCCCTCAACGCGTTCACCCCTCCACTTT. Translating gives CASSPSTRSPLHF.